These T cell receptor beta chains were read from a single sample in a study of neurological immune-mediated disorders. One entry per CDR3 protein, called by TCRdb with MiXCR from the 5' RACE reads. The table has about 30,000 distinct CDR3 sequences, 15% seen once. Input material: PBMCs. All receptors derive from a man in his 70s in good health. CDR3s include the opening cysteine and the closing phenylalanine or tryptophan. The order of the fields is D gene, clone size, J gene, V gene, CDR3 DNA, CDR3 protein. A D gene is named only where the DNA matches it firmly. Clone size is shown for a subset of rows, as once, few, many or a class of expanded clone.

d_gene: -; abundance: many; j_gene: TRBJ1-6; v_gene: TRBV7-9; CDR3nt: TGTGCCAGCAGCTTAGTCGGGAATTCACCCCTCCACTTT; CDR3aa: CASSLVGNSPLHF
d_gene: TRBD1; abundance: many; j_gene: TRBJ2-2; v_gene: TRBV6-5; CDR3nt: TGTGCCAGCAGTCGACAGGGGTCGAACACCGGGGAGCTGTTTTTT; CDR3aa: CASSRQGSNTGELFF
d_gene: -; abundance: medium-sized; j_gene: TRBJ1-5; v_gene: TRBV5-1; CDR3nt: TGCGCCAGCAGCCCGGAGCCCAATCAGCCCCAGCATTTT; CDR3aa: CASSPEPNQPQHF
d_gene: -; abundance: -; j_gene: TRBJ2-6; v_gene: TRBV27; CDR3nt: TGTGCCAGCAGTTTACAGACAGGGAGGGCTGGGGCCAACGTCCTGACTTTC; CDR3aa: CASSLQTGRAGANVLTF
d_gene: -; abundance: many; j_gene: TRBJ1-1; v_gene: TRBV19; CDR3nt: TGTGCCAGTAGTCCCAGACAGACCCTTGAAGCTTTCTTT; CDR3aa: CASSPRQTLEAFF
d_gene: -; abundance: many; j_gene: TRBJ2-3; v_gene: TRBV18; CDR3nt: TGTGCCAGCCTGGGGGCGAGGGGAGGAACAGATACGCAGTATTTT; CDR3aa: CASLGARGGTDTQYF
d_gene: -; abundance: many; j_gene: TRBJ2-7; v_gene: TRBV28; CDR3nt: TGTGCCAGCAGTCACAGGTACGAGCAGTACTTC; CDR3aa: CASSHRYEQYF
d_gene: -; abundance: -; j_gene: TRBJ1-1; v_gene: TRBV3-1; CDR3nt: TGTGCCAGCAGCCAAGACAGAACTGAAGCTTTCTTT; CDR3aa: CASSQDRTEAFF
d_gene: -; abundance: many; j_gene: TRBJ1-2; v_gene: TRBV12-3/TRBV12-4; CDR3nt: TGTGCCAGCAGTTCCCTCCCTAACTATGGCTACACCTTC; CDR3aa: CASSSLPNYGYTF
d_gene: TRBD1; abundance: many; j_gene: TRBJ1-1; v_gene: TRBV7-2; CDR3nt: TGTGCCAGCAGCTCGCGACAGGGGCGCAACACTGAAGCTTTCTTT; CDR3aa: CASSSRQGRNTEAFF
d_gene: -; abundance: many; j_gene: TRBJ2-7; v_gene: TRBV16; CDR3nt: TGTGCCAGCAGCACGACAGAGTACGAGCAGTACTTC; CDR3aa: CASSTTEYEQYF
d_gene: -; abundance: many; j_gene: TRBJ2-6; v_gene: TRBV5-1; CDR3nt: TGCGCCAGCACTATTACCACTGGGGCCAACGTCCTGACTTTC; CDR3aa: CASTITTGANVLTF
d_gene: -; abundance: -; j_gene: TRBJ2-1; v_gene: TRBV18; CDR3nt: TGTGCCAGCTCAGGACATGGGCGGAACAATGAGCGGTTCTTC; CDR3aa: CASSGHGRNNERFF
d_gene: -; abundance: many; j_gene: TRBJ1-2; v_gene: TRBV7-2; CDR3nt: TGTGCCAGCAGCCTCTTAGGTCGGGGGAGCGGCTACACCTTC; CDR3aa: CASSLLGRGSGYTF
d_gene: -; abundance: many; j_gene: TRBJ2-7; v_gene: TRBV12-3/TRBV12-4; CDR3nt: TGTGCCAGCAGTTTTCGCAGGATCTCCTACGAGCAGTACTTC; CDR3aa: CASSFRRISYEQYF
d_gene: TRBD2; abundance: many; j_gene: TRBJ2-3; v_gene: TRBV12-3/TRBV12-4; CDR3nt: TGTGCCAGCAGCTTGATCCAGCGGGAGGGCAGGGATACGCAGTATTTT; CDR3aa: CASSLIQREGRDTQYF
d_gene: -; abundance: many; j_gene: TRBJ1-1; v_gene: TRBV12-3/TRBV12-4; CDR3nt: TGTGCCAGCAGTCGGACGATGAACACTGAAGCTTTCTTT; CDR3aa: CASSRTMNTEAFF